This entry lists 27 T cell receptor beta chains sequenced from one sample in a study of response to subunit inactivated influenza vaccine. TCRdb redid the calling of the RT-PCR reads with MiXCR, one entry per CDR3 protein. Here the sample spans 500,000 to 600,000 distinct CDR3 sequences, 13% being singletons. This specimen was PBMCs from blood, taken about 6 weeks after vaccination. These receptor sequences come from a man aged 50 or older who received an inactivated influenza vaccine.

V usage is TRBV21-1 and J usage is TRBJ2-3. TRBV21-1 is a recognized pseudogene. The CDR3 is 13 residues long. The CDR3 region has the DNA TGTGCCAGCAGCAAAGAGTCTCGAGATACGCAGTATTTT. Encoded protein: CASSKESRDTQYF.

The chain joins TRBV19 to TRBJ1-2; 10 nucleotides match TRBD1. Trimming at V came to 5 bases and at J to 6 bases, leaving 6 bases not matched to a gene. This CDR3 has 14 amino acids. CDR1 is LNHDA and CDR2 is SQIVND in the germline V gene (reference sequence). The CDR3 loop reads CASSRDRGGDGYTF. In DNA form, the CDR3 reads TGTGCCAGTAGTCGGGACAGGGGTGGCGATGGCTACACCTTC.

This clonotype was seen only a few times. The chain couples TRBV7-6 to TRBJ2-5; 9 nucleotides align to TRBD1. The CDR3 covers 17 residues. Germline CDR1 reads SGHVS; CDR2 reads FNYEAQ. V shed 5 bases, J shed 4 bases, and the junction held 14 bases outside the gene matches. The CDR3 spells CASSRTWGQGRGETQYF. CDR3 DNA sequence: TGTGCCAGCAGCCGGACGTGGGGACAGGGTAGAGGAGAGACCCAGTACTTC.

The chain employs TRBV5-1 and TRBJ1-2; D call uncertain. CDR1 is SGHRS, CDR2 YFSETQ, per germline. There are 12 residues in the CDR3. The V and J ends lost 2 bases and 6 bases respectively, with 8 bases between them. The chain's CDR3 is CASSFSGNGYTF. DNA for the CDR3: TGCGCCAGCAGCTTTTCGGGTAATGGCTACACCTTC.

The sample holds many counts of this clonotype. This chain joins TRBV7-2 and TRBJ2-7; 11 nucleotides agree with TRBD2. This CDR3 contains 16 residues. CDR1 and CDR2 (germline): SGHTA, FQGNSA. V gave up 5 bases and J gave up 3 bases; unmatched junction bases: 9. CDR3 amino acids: CASSTISGTSGYEQYF. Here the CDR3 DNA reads TGTGCCAGCAGCACAATATCCGGGACTAGCGGCTACGAGCAGTACTTC.

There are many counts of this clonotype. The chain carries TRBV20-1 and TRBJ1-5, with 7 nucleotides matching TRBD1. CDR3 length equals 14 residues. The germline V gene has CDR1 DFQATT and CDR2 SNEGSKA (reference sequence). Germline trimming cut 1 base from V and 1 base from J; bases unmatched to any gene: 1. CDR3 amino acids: CSARVTGSNQPQHF. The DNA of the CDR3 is TGCAGTGCTAGAGTGACAGGGAGCAATCAGCCCCAGCATTTT.

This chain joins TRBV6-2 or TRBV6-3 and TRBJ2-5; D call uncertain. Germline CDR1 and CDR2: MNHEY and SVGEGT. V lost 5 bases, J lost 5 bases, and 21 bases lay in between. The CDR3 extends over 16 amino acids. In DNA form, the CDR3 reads TGTGCCAGCAGTCGTCCCGGGCCCCTCTTGAAGGAGACCCAGTACTTC. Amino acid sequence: CASSRPGPLLKETQYF.

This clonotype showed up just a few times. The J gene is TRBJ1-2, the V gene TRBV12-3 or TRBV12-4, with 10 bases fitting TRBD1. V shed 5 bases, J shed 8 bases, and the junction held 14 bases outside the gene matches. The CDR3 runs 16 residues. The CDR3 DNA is TGTGCCAGCAGTAACTATGGGGACAGGGGAGTAGGAGGCTACACCTTC. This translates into CASSNYGDRGVGGYTF.

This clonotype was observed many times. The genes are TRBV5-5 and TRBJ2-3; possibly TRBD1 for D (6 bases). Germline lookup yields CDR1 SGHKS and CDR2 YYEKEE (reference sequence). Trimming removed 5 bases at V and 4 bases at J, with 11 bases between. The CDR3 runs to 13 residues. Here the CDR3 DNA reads TGTGCCAGCAGTCCACAGGGCGCAGATACGCAGTATTTT. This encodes CASSPQGADTQYF.

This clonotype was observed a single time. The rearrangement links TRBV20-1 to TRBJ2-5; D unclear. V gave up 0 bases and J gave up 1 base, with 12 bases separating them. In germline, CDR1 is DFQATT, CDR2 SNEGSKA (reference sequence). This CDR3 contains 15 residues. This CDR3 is CSARDGRRSQETQYF. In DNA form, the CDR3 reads TGCAGTGCTAGAGATGGAAGGCGGTCCCAAGAGACCCAGTACTTC.

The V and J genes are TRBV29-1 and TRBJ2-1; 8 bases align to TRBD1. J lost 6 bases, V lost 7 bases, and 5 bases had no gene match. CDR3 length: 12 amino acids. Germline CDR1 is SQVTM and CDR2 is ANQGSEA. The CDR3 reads CSAAGGGNEQFF. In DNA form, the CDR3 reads TGCAGCGCCGCAGGGGGCGGCAATGAGCAGTTCTTC.

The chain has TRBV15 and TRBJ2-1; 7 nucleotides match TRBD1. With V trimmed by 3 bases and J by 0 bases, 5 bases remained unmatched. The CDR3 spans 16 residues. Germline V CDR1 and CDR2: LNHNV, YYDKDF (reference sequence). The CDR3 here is CATSRTTGSSYNEQFF. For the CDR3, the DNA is TGTGCCACCAGCAGGACGACAGGGAGCTCCTACAATGAGCAGTTCTTC.

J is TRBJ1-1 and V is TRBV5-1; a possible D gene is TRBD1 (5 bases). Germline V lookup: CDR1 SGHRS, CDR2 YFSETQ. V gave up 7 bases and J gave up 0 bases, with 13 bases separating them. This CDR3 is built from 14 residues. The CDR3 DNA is TGCGCCAGCGGGATACAGGCTATGAACACTGAAGCTTTCTTT. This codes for CASGIQAMNTEAFF. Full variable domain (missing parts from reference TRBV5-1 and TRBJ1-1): KAGVTQTPRYLIKTRGQQVTLSCSPISGHRSVSWYQQTPGQGLQFLFEYFSETQRNKGNFPGRFSGRQFSNSRSEMNVSTLELGDSALYLCASGIQAMNTEAFFGQGTRLTVV.

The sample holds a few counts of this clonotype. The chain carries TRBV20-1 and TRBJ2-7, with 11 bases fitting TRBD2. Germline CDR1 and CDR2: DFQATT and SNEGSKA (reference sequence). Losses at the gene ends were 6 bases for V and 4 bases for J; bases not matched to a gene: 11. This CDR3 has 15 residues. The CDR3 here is CSASSGGASVYEQYF. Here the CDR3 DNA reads TGCAGTGCGAGTAGCGGGGGGGCCTCAGTATACGAGCAGTACTTC.

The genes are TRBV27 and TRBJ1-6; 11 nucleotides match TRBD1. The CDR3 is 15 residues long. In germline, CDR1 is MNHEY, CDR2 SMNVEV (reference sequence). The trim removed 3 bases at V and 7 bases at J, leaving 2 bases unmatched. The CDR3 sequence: CASSFGQGANSPLHF. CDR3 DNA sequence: TGTGCCAGCAGTTTCGGACAGGGGGCGAATTCACCCCTCCACTTT.

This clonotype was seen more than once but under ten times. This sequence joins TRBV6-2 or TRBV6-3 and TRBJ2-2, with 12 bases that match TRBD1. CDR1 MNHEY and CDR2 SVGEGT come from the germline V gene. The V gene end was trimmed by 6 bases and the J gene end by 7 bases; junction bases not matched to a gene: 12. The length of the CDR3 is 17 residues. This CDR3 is CASSFPGTGGSIGELFF. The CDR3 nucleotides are TGTGCCAGCAGCTTTCCCGGGACAGGGGGCTCCATCGGGGAGCTGTTTTTT.

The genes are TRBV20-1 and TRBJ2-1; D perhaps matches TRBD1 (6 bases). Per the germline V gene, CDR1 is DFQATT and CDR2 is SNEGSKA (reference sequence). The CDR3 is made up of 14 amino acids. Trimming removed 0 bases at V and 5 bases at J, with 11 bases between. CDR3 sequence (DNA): TGCAGTGCTAGAGATCTACACAGGGACAATGAGCAGTTCTTC. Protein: CSARDLHRDNEQFF.

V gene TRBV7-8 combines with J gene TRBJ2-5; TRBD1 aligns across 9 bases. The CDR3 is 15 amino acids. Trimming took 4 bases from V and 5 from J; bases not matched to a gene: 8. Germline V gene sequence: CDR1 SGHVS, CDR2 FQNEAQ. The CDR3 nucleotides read TGTGCCAGCAGCTCACAGGGGGCGCGTGTGGAGACCCAGTACTTC. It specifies CASSSQGARVETQYF.

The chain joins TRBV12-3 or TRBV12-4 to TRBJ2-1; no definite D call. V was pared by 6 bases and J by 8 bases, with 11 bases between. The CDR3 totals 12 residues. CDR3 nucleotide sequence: TGTGCCAGCAGCCGAAAGTTCGATGAGCAGTTCTTC. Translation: CASSRKFDEQFF.

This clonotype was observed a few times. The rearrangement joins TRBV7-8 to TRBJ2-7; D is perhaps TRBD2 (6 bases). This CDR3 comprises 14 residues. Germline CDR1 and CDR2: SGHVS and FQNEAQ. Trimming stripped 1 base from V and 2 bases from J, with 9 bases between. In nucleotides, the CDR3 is TGTGCCAGCAGCTTAGTCGGGGGTACCTACGAGCAGTACTTC. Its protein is CASSLVGGTYEQYF.

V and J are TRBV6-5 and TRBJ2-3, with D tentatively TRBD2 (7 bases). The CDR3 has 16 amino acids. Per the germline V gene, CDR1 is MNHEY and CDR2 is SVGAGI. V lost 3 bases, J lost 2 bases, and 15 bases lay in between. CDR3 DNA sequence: TGTGCCAGCAGTTATGTTGCGGGGGCCCTCACAGATACGCAGTATTTT. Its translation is CASSYVAGALTDTQYF.

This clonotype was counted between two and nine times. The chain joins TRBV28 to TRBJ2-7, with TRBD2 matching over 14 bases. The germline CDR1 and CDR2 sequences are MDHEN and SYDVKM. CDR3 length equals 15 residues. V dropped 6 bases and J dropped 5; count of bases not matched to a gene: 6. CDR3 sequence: CASRRTSGRNDEQYF. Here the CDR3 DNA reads TGTGCCAGCAGGCGGACTAGCGGGAGGAACGACGAGCAGTACTTC.

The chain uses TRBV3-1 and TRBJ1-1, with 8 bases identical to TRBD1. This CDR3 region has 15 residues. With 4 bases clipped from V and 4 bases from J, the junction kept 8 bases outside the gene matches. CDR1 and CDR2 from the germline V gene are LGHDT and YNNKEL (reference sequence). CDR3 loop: CASSRTQGGGTEAFF. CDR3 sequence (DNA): TGTGCCAGCAGCCGCACACAGGGGGGGGGCACTGAAGCTTTCTTT.

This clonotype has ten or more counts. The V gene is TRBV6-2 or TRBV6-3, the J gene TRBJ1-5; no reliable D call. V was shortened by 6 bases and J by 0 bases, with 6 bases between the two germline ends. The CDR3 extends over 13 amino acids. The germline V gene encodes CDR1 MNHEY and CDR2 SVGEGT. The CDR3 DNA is TGTGCCAGCAGGAAGAATAGCAATCAGCCCCAGCATTTT. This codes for CASRKNSNQPQHF.

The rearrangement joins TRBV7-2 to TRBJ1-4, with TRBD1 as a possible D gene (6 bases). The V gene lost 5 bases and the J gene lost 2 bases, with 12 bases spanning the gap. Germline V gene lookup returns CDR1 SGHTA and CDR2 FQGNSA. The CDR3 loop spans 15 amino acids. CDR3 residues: CASSEQGWTNEKLFF. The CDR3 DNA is TGTGCCAGCAGCGAACAGGGTTGGACTAATGAAAAACTGTTTTTT. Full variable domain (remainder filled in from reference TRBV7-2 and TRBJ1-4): GAGVSQSPSNKVTEKGKDVELRCDPISGHTALYWYRQSLGQGLEFLIYFQGNSAPDKSGLPSDRFSAERTGGSVSTLTIQRTQQEDSAVYLCASSEQGWTNEKLFFGSGTQLSVL.

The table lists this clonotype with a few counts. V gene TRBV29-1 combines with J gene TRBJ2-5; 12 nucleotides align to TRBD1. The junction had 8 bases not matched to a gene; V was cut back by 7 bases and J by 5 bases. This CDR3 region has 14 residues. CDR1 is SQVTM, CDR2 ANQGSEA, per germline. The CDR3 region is CSGSGTGGWETQYF. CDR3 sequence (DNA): TGCAGCGGATCCGGGACAGGGGGCTGGGAGACCCAGTACTTC.

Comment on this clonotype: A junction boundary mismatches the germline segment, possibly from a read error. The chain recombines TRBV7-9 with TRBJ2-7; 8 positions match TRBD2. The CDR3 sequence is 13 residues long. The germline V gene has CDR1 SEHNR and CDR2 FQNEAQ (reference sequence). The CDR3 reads CAGSEAGVGEQYF. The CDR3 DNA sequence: TGTGCCGGCAGCGAAGCGGGAGTGGGGGAGCAGTACTTC.